The 2 T cell receptor beta chains presented below share a single source sample, sequenced in a study of blood T cells in healthy people across ages. Then a second PCR, running about 6 to 11 cycles, was carried out with a sample-barcoded 5' primer and a J-beta primer mix. MiXCR was run by TCRdb on the 5' RACE reads, yielding one entry per CDR3 protein. The table includes 800,000 or so distinct CDR3 sequences, 25% detected once. These data also featured in a second study, about T cells of mothers and their children.

Sequencing used blood. All receptors derive from a boy aged 5-17 years in good health.

This clonotype was counted only a few times. The chain carries TRBV19 and TRBJ2-1; no reliable D call. From germline, CDR1 is LNHDA and CDR2 SQIVND (reference sequence). This CDR3 region has 12 residues. The ends were cut back, 3 bases at V and 6 bases at J, with 6 bases in the middle. Here the CDR3 DNA reads TGTGCCAGTAGTATTTGGGTCAATGAGCAGTTCTTC. Encoded protein: CASSIWVNEQFF.

This clonotype was recorded many times. V and J are TRBV20-1 and TRBJ2-3, with D possibly matching TRBD2 (6 bases). The CDR3 length is 13 residues. CDR1 and CDR2 from the germline V gene are DFQATT and SNEGSKA (reference sequence). This CDR3 reads CRGGGVSTDTQYF. The CDR3 bases are TGCAGGGGAGGCGGGGTTAGCACAGATACGCAGTATTTT.